This T cell receptor beta chain is drawn from a study of control samples from healthy donors and cancer patients. Trimming took off 3 bases at V and 0 bases at J, with 12 bases between the two ends. Per the germline V gene, CDR1 is LNHDA and CDR2 is SQIVND (reference sequence). The CDR3 covers 16 residues. Data came from immunoSEQ multiplex PCR; TCRdb stores just in-frame clones and leaves some out. Here the sample spans approximately 120,000 clones, more than 75% being singletons. This clonotype was obtained from a man aged 35 to 55 in good health. The chain has TRBV19 and TRBJ1-3; D not certain. Sequencing was performed on blood. Here the CDR3 reads CASSIVPGSSGNTIYF. CDR3 nucleotide sequence: TGTGCCAGTAGTATCGTCCCCGGGAGCTCTGGAAACACCATATATTTT.